This T cell receptor (beta chain) was recorded in a study of blood T cell repertoires in COVID-19. About the study: Specimens from acute and convalescent COVID-19 originated in the United States, Italy and Spain. Sources were T cells, B-cell-depleted T cells, or PBMCs; the material itself was cDNA or gDNA.

While infection was still active, Seattle patients were enrolled and then followed longitudinally. Original methodology: For nucleated cells, counts were estimated from reference gene primer amplification. Only in-frame clones appear in the TCRdb table, and some are missing; sequencing was by immunoSEQ multiplex PCR. V, J and clone size are those of that table, while D and trimming were read from the DNA. The table records over 200,000 clones, 92% of them present only once. The CDR3 has 16 residues. The germline V gene encodes CDR1 MNHEY and CDR2 SVGAGI. Trimming cost V 6 bases and J 5 bases; bases outside gene matches: 14.

This TCR was recovered from a man in his sixties with COVID-19, enrolled during active disease. The genes are TRBV6-5 and TRBJ1-2, with 8 bases lining up with TRBD1. The sequenced sample consisted of peripheral blood. CDR3 loop: CASSYDQRDRLYGYTF. The CDR3, as DNA: TGTGCCAGCAGCTACGATCAAAGGGACAGGCTGTATGGCTACACCTTC.